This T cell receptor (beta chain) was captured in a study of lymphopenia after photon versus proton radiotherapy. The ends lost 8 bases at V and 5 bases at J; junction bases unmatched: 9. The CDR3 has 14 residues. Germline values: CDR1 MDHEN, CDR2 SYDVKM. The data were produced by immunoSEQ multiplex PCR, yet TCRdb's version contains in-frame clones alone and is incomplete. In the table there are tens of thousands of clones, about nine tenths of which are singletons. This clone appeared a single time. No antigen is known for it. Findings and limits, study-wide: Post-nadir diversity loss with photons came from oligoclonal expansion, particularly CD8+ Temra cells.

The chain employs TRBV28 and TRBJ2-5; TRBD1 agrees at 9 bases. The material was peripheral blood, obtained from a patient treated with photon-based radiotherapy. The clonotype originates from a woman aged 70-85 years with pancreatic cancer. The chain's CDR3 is CASRSRDRVETQYF. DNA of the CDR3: TGTGCCAGCCGAAGCCGGGACAGGGTTGAGACCCAGTACTTC.